The 7 T cell receptor beta chains given below trace back to one sample, sequenced in a study of blood T cells in healthy people across ages. The second PCR ran about 6 to 12 cycles with a sample-barcoded 5' primer and J-beta primers. TCRdb independently ran MiXCR on the 5' RACE reads; one entry per CDR3 protein. This repertoire shows 850,000 to 1,100,000 distinct CDR3 sequences, 35% to 40% found once; its top ten account for under 15%. The sequenced sample consisted of blood. The receptors derive from a man aged 18 to 29 in good health.

A single count supports this clonotype. The chain is built from TRBV27 and TRBJ1-1, with D uncertain. The CDR3 is 14 residues long. V lost 2 bases and J 4 bases, leaving 11 bases between the germline ends. Germline values: CDR1 MNHEY, CDR2 SMNVEV (reference sequence). CDR3 amino acids: CASSLGGPITEAFF. The CDR3 nucleotides are TGTGCCAGCAGTTTAGGAGGTCCTATCACTGAAGCTTTCTTT.

CDR3 sequence: CASSLGQGSGYGYTF. The DNA for the CDR3 is TGCGCCAGCAGCCTGGGACAGGGATCGGGCTATGGCTACACCTTC. The V and J genes are TRBV5-1 and TRBJ1-2; 9 bases are shared with TRBD1. CDR3 length: 15 residues. V shed 4 bases, J shed 4 bases, and the junction held 8 bases outside the gene matches. Germline V lookup: CDR1 SGHRS, CDR2 YFSETQ.

This clonotype was counted between two and nine times. The chain's CDR3 is CAISEGGTNTGELFF. Written as DNA, the CDR3 is TGTGCCATCAGTGAGGGGGGGACGAACACCGGGGAGCTGTTTTTT. V usage is TRBV10-3 and J usage is TRBJ2-2; tentative D call: TRBD2 (6 bases). CDR1 is ENHRY, CDR2 SYGVKD, per germline. There are 15 residues in the CDR3. Deletions cut 2 bases from V and 0 bases from J, with 7 bases between.

This chain joins TRBV7-8 and TRBJ2-3; D gene ambiguous. The CDR3 is made up of 15 amino acids. Germline V gene data show CDR1 as SGHVS and CDR2 as FQNEAQ. V was clipped by 0 bases and J by 2 bases, with 9 bases between them. CDR3 protein: CASSLADRNTDTQYF. In nucleotides, the CDR3 is TGTGCCAGCAGCTTAGCGGATCGGAACACAGATACGCAGTATTTT.

The chain is built from TRBV27 and TRBJ2-2, with 8 bases that match TRBD1. The CDR3 spans 14 residues. With V trimmed by 4 bases and J by 7 bases, 5 bases remained unmatched. Per the germline V gene, CDR1 is MNHEY and CDR2 is SMNVEV (reference sequence). The DNA of the CDR3 is TGTGCCAGCAGTTCCGGGACAGGTTACGGGGAGCTGTTTTTT. This translates into CASSSGTGYGELFF.

This rearrangement joins TRBV27 to TRBJ1-5, with D perhaps matching TRBD1 (6 bases). Germline V gives CDR1 MNHEY, CDR2 SMNVEV (reference sequence). CDR3 length: 17 residues. V was cut by 6 bases and J by 0 bases, with 18 bases left in between. CDR3 DNA sequence: TGTGCCAGCAGACAAATAGGGGGTCTAGGTAGCAATCAGCCCCAGCATTTT. It codes for CASRQIGGLGSNQPQHF.

The gene calls are TRBV28 and TRBJ2-1, with 8 bases fitting TRBD1. Germline assignment: CDR1 MDHEN and CDR2 SYDVKM. Trimming took 6 bases from V and 14 from J; bases not matched to a gene: 6. The CDR3 runs to 11 residues. The CDR3 here is CASRSSGGEFF. The DNA for the CDR3 is TGTGCCAGCAGAAGTTCAGGGGGCGAGTTCTTC.